This TCR beta chain is from a study of blood T cells in healthy people across ages. With a J-beta primer mix and a sample-barcoded 5' primer, a second PCR ran 7 to 11 cycles. TCRdb reprocessed the 5' RACE reads via MiXCR and lists one record per CDR3 protein. The data contain about 1 million distinct CDR3 sequences, 40% to 45% of them seen just once; the ten biggest clones take up approximately 17%. The germline CDR1 and CDR2 sequences are DFQATT and SNEGSKA (reference sequence). V dropped 0 bases and J dropped 1 base, with 7 bases sitting between them. CDR3 length equals 13 residues. The gene calls are TRBV20-1 and TRBJ2-7, with unresolved D. Sample: blood. This clonotype originated in a woman aged 55-70 years in good health. CDR3 bases: TGCAGTGCTAGAGACATTGCTTCCTACGAGCAGTACTTC. The encoded protein is CSARDIASYEQYF.